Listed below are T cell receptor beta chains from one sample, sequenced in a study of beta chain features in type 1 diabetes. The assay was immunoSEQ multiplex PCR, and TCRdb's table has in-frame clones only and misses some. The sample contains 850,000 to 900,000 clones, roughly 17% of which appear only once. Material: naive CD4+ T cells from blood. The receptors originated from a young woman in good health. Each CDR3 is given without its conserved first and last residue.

CDR3: ASSSPTGYQETQY; V: TRBV7-2; length: 13
CDR3: ASSPYHGIGEQY; V: TRBV18; length: 12
CDR3: ASSFTSGGYNEQF; V: TRBV11-3; length: 13
CDR3: ASSPQLVDTQY; V: TRBV9; length: 11
CDR3: ASRQGLAVMYTQY; V: TRBV5-1; length: 13
CDR3: ASSQSPGGTGTYEQY; V: TRBV23-1; length: 15
CDR3: ASSRGGGTDTQY; V: TRBV27; length: 12
CDR3: ASSSIAGGRTQY; V: TRBV11-2; length: 12
CDR3: ASSKALFRPGETQY; V: TRBV21-1; length: 14
CDR3: ATGTSGYNEQF; V: TRBV4-2; length: 11
CDR3: ASSFEYQETQY; V: TRBV27; length: 11
CDR3: ASSVDTTR; V: TRBV9; length: 8
CDR3: ASSPAYEQY; V: TRBV7-9; length: 9
CDR3: ASSYRLAGTNEQF; V: TRBV6-5; length: 13
CDR3: ASSLLPGETQY; V: TRBV5-1; length: 11
CDR3: ASRVGGEAF; V: TRBV6-5; length: 9
CDR3: ASSRGLSYEQY; V: TRBV28; length: 11
CDR3: ASSVGGNKGYT; V: TRBV9; length: 11
CDR3: ASSDTGRFTGELF; V: TRBV2; length: 13
CDR3: ASSRPGTGVDGYT; V: TRBV27; length: 13
CDR3: SARAAYEQY; V: TRBV20-1; length: 9
CDR3: ASSPGLAGGPGTQY; V: TRBV7-3; length: 14
CDR3: AISALGQVYEQY; V: TRBV10-3; length: 12
CDR3: ASSLVPRGRGQPQH; V: TRBV5-1; length: 14
CDR3: ASSNTGSGANVLT; V: TRBV19; length: 13
CDR3: ASSEQAFYGYT; V: TRBV25-1; length: 11
CDR3: ASSQGTSGRAPYEQF; V: TRBV4-2; length: 15
CDR3: ASLSWDRGYNEQF; V: TRBV28; length: 13
CDR3: ASSSRFFGANVLT; V: TRBV7-8; length: 13
CDR3: ASNGQPTSYEQY; V: TRBV28; length: 12
CDR3: ASSLGRRYSYEQY; V: TRBV14; length: 13
CDR3: ASSSSDRGYTGELF; V: TRBV7-9; length: 14
CDR3: ASSDPNNYEQY; V: TRBV2; length: 11
CDR3: SVEYGTGGFTDTQY; V: TRBV29-1; length: 14
CDR3: SAKTAGQY; V: TRBV20-1; length: 8
CDR3: ASSQGAGANVLT; V: TRBV6-6; length: 12
CDR3: ASSLMRGSWETQY; V: TRBV7-2; length: 13
CDR3: ASARNRGNQPQH; V: TRBV2; length: 12
CDR3: ASSILVGSYNEQF; V: TRBV7-8; length: 13
CDR3: ASSVDPQTNTEAF; V: TRBV9; length: 13
CDR3: ASSFRGDNEQF; V: TRBV7-2; length: 11
CDR3: ASSQLAASYNEQF; V: TRBV18; length: 13
CDR3: ASSVVGKNTEAF; V: TRBV9; length: 12
CDR3: ASSYGVGGFYGYT; V: TRBV6-5; length: 13
CDR3: ASSPGQFAANGELF; V: TRBV7-9; length: 14